Shown below are 18 T cell receptor beta chains from a single sample sequenced in a study of patients and donors after allogeneic stem cell transplantation. TCRdb reprocessed the RT-PCR reads with MiXCR, giving one entry per CDR3 protein. The profile covers more than 850,000 distinct CDR3 sequences, with about a sixth appearing a single time and about 6% taken by the ten largest. Sequencing used blood, either unsorted or a sorted T cell fraction (not recorded which). These receptors originate from a human donor who was either an allogeneic HSCT recipient or a stem cell or donor lymphocyte infusion donor (not recorded which). It is not recorded whose cells these are; they may come from a transplant donor.

This clonotype was seen a few times. This chain joins TRBV20-1 and TRBJ2-3, with 7 bases lining up with TRBD1. The ends lost 5 bases at V and 2 bases at J; junction bases unmatched: 7. CDR3 size: 14 residues. CDR1 is DFQATT, CDR2 SNEGSKA, per germline (reference sequence). The CDR3 reads CSAPKTGPTDTQYF. DNA of the CDR3: TGCAGTGCTCCGAAGACAGGGCCCACAGATACGCAGTATTTT.

V gene TRBV12-3 or TRBV12-4 combines with J gene TRBJ2-1; tentative D call: TRBD2 (6 bases). V was pared by 7 bases and J by 15 bases, with 16 bases between. This CDR3 comprises 11 residues. This chain's CDR3 is CASTHGGLPFF. The CDR3 region has the DNA TGTGCCAGCACCCATGGGGGACTCCCGTTCTTC.

This clonotype was counted between two and nine times. V usage is TRBV12-3 or TRBV12-4 and J usage is TRBJ1-5; 12 bases match TRBD1. The V segment lost 6 bases and the J segment 4 bases; nucleotides outside the gene matches: 10. The CDR3 is made up of 17 amino acids. CDR3 coding DNA: TGTGCCAGCAGCTCCGGGACAGGGGGCTTTTGGAATCAGCCCCAGCATTTT. Translating it yields CASSSGTGGFWNQPQHF.

The J gene is TRBJ2-7, the V gene TRBV5-1; either TRBD1 or TRBD2 may fit D (6 bases each). Germline lookup yields CDR1 SGHRS and CDR2 YFSETQ. The CDR3 has 15 residues. Trimming left V 4 bases short and J 7 bases short, with 21 bases between. The CDR3 sequence: CASSIGLPGAGEQYF. The CDR3 bases are TGCGCCAGCAGCATTGGCCTCCCGGGGGCGGGGGAGCAGTACTTC.

This chain connects TRBV15 to TRBJ2-7; 9 nucleotides match TRBD2. CDR3 length equals 15 residues. The V and J ends lost 1 base and 5 bases, in that order; junction bases with no gene match: 6. The germline V gene encodes CDR1 LNHNV and CDR2 YYDKDF (reference sequence). The CDR3 is CATSRGTSDHHEQYF. The CDR3 DNA sequence: TGTGCCACCAGCAGAGGGACTAGCGATCATCACGAGCAGTACTTC. Full variable domain (missing parts from reference TRBV15 and TRBJ2-7): DAMVIQNPRYQVTQFGKPVTLSCSQTLNHNVMYWYQQKSSQAPKLLFHYYDKDFNNEADTPDNFQSRRPNTSFCFLDIRSPGLGDTAMYLCATSRGTSDHHEQYFGPGTRLTVT.

In its sample, this clonotype was seen a few times. The chain links TRBV20-1 to TRBJ2-3, with 11 bases aligning to TRBD1. V trimming: 6 bases; J trimming: 5 bases; junction bases outside the gene matches: 10. The CDR3 sequence is 15 residues long. CDR1 is DFQATT, CDR2 SNEGSKA, per germline (reference sequence). Here the CDR3 DNA reads TGCAGTGCGACCGGGACAGGGGGTTACGAAGATACGCAGTATTTT. Encoded protein: CSATGTGGYEDTQYF.

The genes are TRBV2 and TRBJ1-2; tentative D call: TRBD1 (6 bases). The V gene's germline CDR1 is SNHLY and CDR2 FYNNEI. This CDR3 region has 15 residues. Trimming stripped 8 bases from V and 4 bases from J, with 20 bases between. The CDR3 DNA sequence: TGTGCCAGCGGGGGGGCCACGACAAAGAGCTATGGCTACACCTTC. This sequence encodes CASGGATTKSYGYTF.

V gene TRBV6-2 or TRBV6-3 combines with J gene TRBJ2-7, with D perhaps TRBD1 (8 bases). Germline CDR1 is MNHEY and CDR2 is SVGEGT. The CDR3 runs 14 residues. V shed 6 bases and J shed 0 bases, with 12 bases lying between them. Written as DNA, the CDR3 is TGTGCCAGCAGGAGCGGGACAGGCTCCTACGAGCAGTACTTC. Translated, it gives CASRSGTGSYEQYF.

J is TRBJ1-2 and V is TRBV2; TRBD1 aligns across 8 bases. The CDR3 totals 13 residues. V shed 6 bases, J shed 7 bases, and the junction held 7 bases outside the gene matches. CDR1 and CDR2 from the germline V gene are SNHLY and FYNNEI. The DNA for the CDR3 is TGTGCCAGCAGGGATGGGACAGGTCCTGGCTACACCTTC. Translated: CASRDGTGPGYTF.

At least ten counts were recorded for this clonotype. The chain combines TRBV5-1 with TRBJ2-1; 7 bases match TRBD1. With V trimmed by 2 bases and J by 2 bases, 4 bases remained unmatched. The CDR3 is made up of 15 amino acids. CDR1 SGHRS and CDR2 YFSETQ come from the germline V gene. The chain's CDR3 is CASSFTGVTYNEQFF. The CDR3, as DNA: TGCGCCAGCAGCTTCACAGGGGTAACCTACAATGAGCAGTTCTTC.

The rearrangement uses TRBV7-9 and TRBJ2-3, with D maybe TRBD2 (6 bases). V lost 5 bases, J lost 4 bases, and 19 bases lay in between. The CDR3 totals 16 residues. Looked up from germline, CDR1 is SEHNR and CDR2 is FQNEAQ (reference sequence). The CDR3 nucleotides read TGTGCCAGCAGCCAGGGCGAGGAGCGGAGGGCAGATACGCAGTATTTT. Translating it yields CASSQGEERRADTQYF. Full variable domain (missing parts from reference TRBV7-9 and TRBJ2-3): DTGVSQNPRHKITKRGQNVTFRCDPISEHNRLYWYRQTLGQGPEFLTYFQNEAQLEKSRLLSDRFSAERPKGSFSTLEIQRTEQGDSAMYLCASSQGEERRADTQYFGPGTRLTVL.

This chain joins TRBV5-1 and TRBJ1-6; D gene uncertain. Germline-derived CDR1 and CDR2 are SGHRS and YFSETQ. Trimming pared 4 bases from V and 8 bases from J, leaving 16 bases between. This CDR3 is 15 amino acids long. DNA for the CDR3: TGCGCCAGCAGCCCCTATCTTGGAGGAGATTCACCCCTCCACTTT. Its protein product is CASSPYLGGDSPLHF.

The table lists this clonotype with many counts. The rearrangement joins TRBV7-2 to TRBJ2-5, with 7 bases matching TRBD2. Germline loops: CDR1 SGHTA, CDR2 FQGNSA. The CDR3 sequence is 16 residues long. The junction had 11 bases not matched to a gene; V was cut back by 5 bases and J by 2 bases. The CDR3 spells CASSGIRDYSQETQYF. The CDR3 coding sequence is TGTGCCAGCAGCGGAATCCGGGACTACTCACAAGAGACCCAGTACTTC.

The chain joins TRBV6-1 to TRBJ2-1, with a possible D match to TRBD1 (6 bases). V was trimmed by 6 bases and J by 6 bases, leaving 18 bases between them. The CDR3 consists of 15 residues. Germline assignment: CDR1 MNHNS and CDR2 SASEGT. This chain's CDR3 is CASRKAATGSNEQFF. The CDR3 nucleotides are TGTGCCAGCAGAAAAGCCGCTACAGGGAGCAATGAGCAGTTCTTC.

The gene calls are TRBV7-8 and TRBJ2-7, with 9 bases matching TRBD1. The CDR3 loop spans 17 amino acids. Per the germline V gene, CDR1 is SGHVS and CDR2 is FQNEAQ. V dropped 2 bases and J dropped 2; count of bases not matched to a gene: 10. DNA of the CDR3: TGTGCCAGCAGCTTAAGATTACCGGGACAGGGAACCTACGAGCAGTACTTC. Its translation is CASSLRLPGQGTYEQYF.

There are a few counts of this clonotype. The V and J genes are TRBV29-1 and TRBJ1-2; D remains ambiguous. This CDR3 spans 12 amino acids. V was cut by 5 bases and J by 4 bases, with 11 bases left in between. Germline V lookup: CDR1 SQVTM, CDR2 ANQGSEA. CDR3 in amino acids: CSVPRRPYGYTF. CDR3 nucleotides: TGCAGCGTTCCCAGGAGGCCCTATGGCTACACCTTC.

This rearrangement joins TRBV18 to TRBJ1-5; D is ambiguous. CDR1 and CDR2 (germline): KGHSH, LQKENI. This CDR3 comprises 13 residues. Trimming stripped 1 base from V and 6 bases from J, with 7 bases between. CDR3 protein: CASSPQGTQPQHF. Here the CDR3 DNA reads TGTGCCAGCTCACCACAGGGCACTCAGCCCCAGCATTTT.

This clonotype was seen only a few times. The V and J genes are TRBV20-1 and TRBJ2-3; D remains unclear. Between the trimmed V and J ends, which lost 6 bases and 5 bases, there was a span of 12 bases. The CDR3 contains 12 residues. Germline V gene sequence: CDR1 DFQATT, CDR2 SNEGSKA (reference sequence). The CDR3 nucleotides read TGCAGTGCGAGGACGGCCCAAGATACGCAGTATTTT. Its translation: CSARTAQDTQYF.